The 24 T cell receptor beta chains in this list originate from one sample, sequenced in a study of cytomegalovirus exposure and HLA in healthy donors. In the PCR, 60 Vbeta and 13 Jbeta primers were used. Produced via immunoSEQ multiplex PCR; TCRdb's table is partial and in-frame only. The data show about 130,000 clones, about 15% seen once. Sequencing was done on a sample of PBMCs. These receptors came from a female donor in good health and CMV-seropositive.

The sample holds a few counts of this clone. The rearrangement links TRBV27 to TRBJ1-2; 9 bases map to TRBD1. The V gene's germline CDR1 is MNHEY and CDR2 SMNVEV (reference sequence). After removal of 6 bases from V and 6 bases from J, the junction contained 11 bases not matched to a gene. CDR3 size: 15 residues. DNA for the CDR3: TGTGCCAGCAGGACATCCGGGACAGGGTCGGATGGCTACACCTTC. It yields the protein CASRTSGTGSDGYTF.

The chain employs TRBV7-2 and TRBJ1-1; D may be TRBD1 (5 bases). Between the trimmed V and J ends, which lost 1 base and 3 bases, there was a span of 12 bases. CDR3 length equals 15 residues. Looked up from germline, CDR1 is SGHTA and CDR2 is FQGNSA. CDR3 coding DNA: TGTGCCAGCAGCTTAGATTTGGGGCAGGACACTGAAGCTTTCTTT. Its translation is CASSLDLGQDTEAFF.

The CDR3 DNA is TGTGCCAGCAGTTTCAGGGGACCGAACACTGAAGCTTTCTTT. Translated: CASSFRGPNTEAFF. This chain connects TRBV27 to TRBJ1-1; D perhaps matches TRBD1 (6 bases). Looked up from germline, CDR1 is MNHEY and CDR2 is SMNVEV (reference sequence). Trimming left V 3 bases short and J 1 base short, with 9 bases between. This CDR3 region has 14 residues.

This clone was detected a few times. This chain links TRBV2 with TRBJ1-5; no clear D. Germline V gene sequence: CDR1 SNHLY, CDR2 FYNNEI. V gave up 9 bases and J gave up 9 bases, with 15 bases separating them. The CDR3 runs 12 residues. The DNA for the CDR3 is TGTGCCAGAGACCCATTACCGGGGCCCCAGCATTTT. Translated: CARDPLPGPQHF.

Written as DNA, the CDR3 is TGTGCCAGCAGTTTTCAGGCTACCGCCCCCTCCTACGAGCAGTACTTC. Protein: CASSFQATAPSYEQYF. This chain uses TRBV28 with TRBJ2-7; D is unresolved. The CDR3 is 16 amino acids. The V gene's germline CDR1 is MDHEN and CDR2 SYDVKM. Trimming removed 3 bases from V and 0 bases from J, with 15 bases in between.

V and J are TRBV15 and TRBJ1-3, with D unclear. V was clipped by 0 bases and J by 0 bases, with 6 bases between them. The CDR3 has 15 residues. Germline CDR1 LNHNV, CDR2 YYDKDF (reference sequence). The CDR3 DNA is TGTGCCACCAGCAGAGAGGTCAGCTCTGGAAACACCATATATTTT. Translating gives CATSREVSSGNTIYF.

The V gene is TRBV27, the J gene TRBJ2-1; the match to TRBD2 covers 14 bases. The CDR3 runs to 15 residues. V gave up 5 bases and J gave up 10 bases; unmatched junction bases: 7. CDR1 is MNHEY and CDR2 is SMNVEV in the germline V gene (reference sequence). The CDR3 DNA is TGTGCCAGCAGTCCCGGGACTAGCGGGAGTATCGAGCAGTTCTTC. Protein: CASSPGTSGSIEQFF.

The chain combines TRBV7-2 with TRBJ2-7; 10 positions agree with TRBD2. The junction had 5 bases not matched to a gene; V was cut back by 1 base and J by 2 bases. CDR3 length: 16 residues. The germline V gene encodes CDR1 SGHTA and CDR2 FQGNSA. The chain's CDR3 is CASSLDRLAGAYEQYF. In DNA form, the CDR3 reads TGTGCCAGCAGCTTAGATAGGCTAGCGGGGGCCTACGAGCAGTACTTC.

The rearrangement joins TRBV2 to TRBJ2-4; TRBD1 matches 7 bases. V shed 9 bases and J 8 bases; nucleotides not matched to a gene: 10. The CDR3 runs to 13 residues. From germline, CDR1 is SNHLY and CDR2 FYNNEI. The CDR3, as DNA: TGTGCCAGTACAGGGGCCCCCCCTTACATTCAGTACTTC. It translates to CASTGAPPYIQYF.

This clone was recorded a few times. The chain uses TRBV27 and TRBJ2-2; no reliable D call. This CDR3 has 11 amino acids. V dropped 3 bases and J dropped 7 bases, with 3 bases sitting between them. The V gene's germline CDR1 is MNHEY and CDR2 SMNVEV (reference sequence). CDR3 DNA: TGTGCCAGCAGTTTCATCGGGGAGCTGTTTTTT. As protein: CASSFIGELFF.

V is TRBV5-6 and J is TRBJ1-1, with 7 bases aligning to TRBD1. The CDR3 has 15 residues. The germline CDR1 and CDR2 sequences are SGHDT and YYEEEE. The V segment lost 7 bases and the J segment 1 base; nucleotides outside the gene matches: 10. The CDR3 DNA sequence: TGTGCCAGCCTACGCTTGGACAGGCCGAACACTGAAGCTTTCTTT. The encoded protein is CASLRLDRPNTEAFF.

This rearrangement joins TRBV29-1 to TRBJ2-5; TRBD2 matches 15 bases. V lost 6 bases and J lost 5; bases outside the gene matches: 4. The CDR3 totals 14 residues. Germline lookup yields CDR1 SQVTM and CDR2 ANQGSEA. The CDR3 DNA reads TGCAGCGTCGCCGGGACTAGCGGGGGGGAGACCCAGTACTTC. Protein sequence: CSVAGTSGGETQYF.

The gene calls are TRBV7-2 and TRBJ2-1; the match to TRBD1 covers 7 bases. CDR1 and CDR2 (germline): SGHTA, FQGNSA. V lost 5 bases to trimming and J lost 3 bases; unmatched junction nucleotides: 10. The CDR3 is 16 amino acids. The CDR3 sequence is CASSLRSGQLYNEQFF. CDR3 nucleotides: TGTGCCAGCAGCCTAAGATCGGGACAGCTCTACAATGAGCAGTTCTTC.

This clone was picked up a small number of times. The chain combines TRBV4-1 with TRBJ2-2; 12 nucleotides match TRBD2. CDR3 size: 18 residues. Losses at the gene ends were 5 bases for V and 5 bases for J; bases not matched to a gene: 12. CDR1 MGHRA and CDR2 YSYEKL come from the germline V gene. The CDR3 spells CASSERALAGGPTGELFF. The CDR3 coding sequence is TGCGCCAGCAGCGAACGGGCCCTAGCGGGAGGGCCAACCGGGGAGCTGTTTTTT.

This chain joins TRBV27 and TRBJ2-5; 9 bases match TRBD2. This CDR3 comprises 18 residues. The ends lost 2 bases at V and 5 bases at J; junction bases unmatched: 15. Germline V gene sequence: CDR1 MNHEY, CDR2 SMNVEV (reference sequence). This CDR3 reads CASSLNILAGLLGETQYF. The CDR3, as DNA: TGTGCCAGCAGTTTAAATATCCTAGCGGGGCTCCTAGGGGAGACCCAGTACTTC.

This clone occurred a few times. The chain has TRBV6-6 and TRBJ2-1, with 9 bases lining up with TRBD1. The V gene's germline CDR1 is MNHNY and CDR2 SVGAGI (reference sequence). The CDR3 consists of 14 residues. Trimming removed 6 bases from V and 12 bases from J; junction bases left unmatched: 12. Written as DNA, the CDR3 is TGTGCCAGCAGGCCCGGAGGGGACAGGGCTGGGCAGTTCTTC. It encodes CASRPGGDRAGQFF.

This clone was detected a few times. This chain's CDR3 is CASSSNRGEQYF. CDR3 DNA sequence: TGTGCCAGCAGCTCGAACAGGGGCGAGCAGTACTTC. This sequence joins TRBV7-2 and TRBJ2-7; 7 positions agree with TRBD1. The V gene end was trimmed by 4 bases and the J gene end by 6 bases; junction bases not matched to a gene: 3. From germline, CDR1 is SGHTA and CDR2 FQGNSA. CDR3 length: 12 amino acids.

This chain connects TRBV5-1 to TRBJ2-7; 9 nucleotides align to TRBD2. V was pared by 4 bases and J by 6 bases, with 14 bases of the junction left unmatched. The CDR3 consists of 16 residues. Germline V gene lookup returns CDR1 SGHRS and CDR2 YFSETQ. The CDR3: CASSEGIAGEGREQYF. CDR3 DNA: TGCGCCAGCAGCGAAGGGATAGCGGGAGAAGGACGCGAGCAGTACTTC.

The chain recombines TRBV11-2 with TRBJ1-2; weak D call: TRBD1 (6 bases). Per the germline V gene, CDR1 is SGHAT and CDR2 is FQNNGV. CDR3 size: 13 residues. The V end was cut by 5 bases, the J end by 12 bases, with 19 bases between. The CDR3 is CASSPRDTTGNTF. The CDR3, as DNA: TGTGCCAGCAGCCCACGGGACACGACGGGGAACACCTTC.

This clone has a handful of counts. The rearrangement joins TRBV29-1 to TRBJ1-2; 9 nucleotides align to TRBD1. The V and J ends lost 7 bases and 3 bases, in that order; junction bases with no gene match: 3. The germline CDR1 and CDR2 sequences are SQVTM and ANQGSEA. The CDR3 is made up of 12 amino acids. This CDR3 reads CSGTGVDYGYTF. The CDR3 DNA follows: TGCAGCGGGACAGGGGTAGACTATGGCTACACCTTC.

This sequence joins TRBV5-1 and TRBJ2-3; perhaps TRBD1 as D (6 bases). Germline-derived CDR1 and CDR2 are SGHRS and YFSETQ. Trimming removed 0 bases at V and 5 bases at J, with 13 bases between. The CDR3 sequence is 15 residues long. The CDR3 sequence is CASSLAVGAGDTQYF. DNA of the CDR3: TGCGCCAGCAGCTTGGCCGTGGGGGCCGGAGATACGCAGTATTTT.

This clone was detected a few times. The rearrangement joins TRBV5-1 to TRBJ2-1; TRBD2 might be the D (6 bases). The V end was cut by 0 bases, the J end by 2 bases, with 12 bases between. CDR3 length equals 16 residues. The germline V gene has CDR1 SGHRS and CDR2 YFSETQ. CDR3 nucleotide sequence: TGCGCCAGCAGCTTGGCCGGTAGCGGAGCCTACAATGAGCAGTTCTTC. Protein sequence: CASSLAGSGAYNEQFF.

This clone was seen only once. The genes are TRBV5-4 and TRBJ2-1, with TRBD2 matching over 14 bases. This CDR3 is 15 amino acids long. Germline loops: CDR1 SGHNT, CDR2 YYREEE (reference sequence). Trimming at V came to 4 bases and at J to 8 bases, leaving 5 bases not matched to a gene. CDR3 residues: CASSRTSGGHDEQFF. DNA of the CDR3: TGTGCCAGCAGCCGGACTAGCGGGGGGCACGATGAGCAGTTCTTC.

The genes are TRBV9 and TRBJ2-7; TRBD1 is a possible D gene (6 bases). The germline V gene encodes CDR1 SGDLS and CDR2 YYNGEE. This CDR3 spans 13 amino acids. Trimming took 4 bases from V and 0 from J, leaving 8 bases between them. CDR3 sequence: CASSRGSSYEQYF. The CDR3 region has the DNA TGTGCCAGCAGCAGGGGGTCCTCCTACGAGCAGTACTTC.